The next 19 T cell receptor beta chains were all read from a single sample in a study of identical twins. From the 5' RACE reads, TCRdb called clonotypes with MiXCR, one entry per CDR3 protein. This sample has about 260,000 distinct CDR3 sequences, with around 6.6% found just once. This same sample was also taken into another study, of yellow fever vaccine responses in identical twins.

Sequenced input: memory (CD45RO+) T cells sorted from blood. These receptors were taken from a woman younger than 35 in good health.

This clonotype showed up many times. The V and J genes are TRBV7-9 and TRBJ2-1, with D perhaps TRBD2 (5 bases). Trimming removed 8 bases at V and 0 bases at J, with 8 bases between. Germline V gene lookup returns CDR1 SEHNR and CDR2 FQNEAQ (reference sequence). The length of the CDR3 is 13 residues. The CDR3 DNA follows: TGTGCCAGCGGAGCGGCCTCCTACAATGAGCAGTTCTTC. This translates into CASGAASYNEQFF.

Written as DNA, the CDR3 is TGTGCCATCAGTGGAGCAACTAGCGGGGGCCACTACGAGCAGTACTTC. Translation: CAISGATSGGHYEQYF. The chain combines TRBV10-3 with TRBJ2-7; 11 bases line up with TRBD2. Germline lookup yields CDR1 ENHRY and CDR2 SYGVKD. The length of the CDR3 is 16 residues. J was trimmed by 3 bases and V by 4 bases; bases with no gene match: 8.

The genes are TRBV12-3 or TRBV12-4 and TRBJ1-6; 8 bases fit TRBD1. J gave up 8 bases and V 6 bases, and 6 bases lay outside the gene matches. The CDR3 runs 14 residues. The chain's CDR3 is CASSGQGTDSPLHF. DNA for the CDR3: TGTGCCAGCAGCGGACAGGGTACCGATTCACCCCTCCACTTT.

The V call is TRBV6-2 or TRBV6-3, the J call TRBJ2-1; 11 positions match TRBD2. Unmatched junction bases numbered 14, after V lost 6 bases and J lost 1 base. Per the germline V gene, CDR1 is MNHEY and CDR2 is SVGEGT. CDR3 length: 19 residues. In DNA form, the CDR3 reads TGTGCCAGCAGCCCTCTGAGGCTAGCGGGGGGTACGTCCTACAATGAGCAGTTCTTC. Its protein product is CASSPLRLAGGTSYNEQFF.

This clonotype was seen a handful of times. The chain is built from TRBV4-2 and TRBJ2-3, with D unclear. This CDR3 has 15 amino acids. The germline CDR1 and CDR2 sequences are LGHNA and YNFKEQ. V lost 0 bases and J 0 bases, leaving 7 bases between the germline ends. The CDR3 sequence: CASSQDPPSTDTQYF. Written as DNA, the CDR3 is TGTGCCAGCAGCCAAGATCCCCCTAGCACAGATACGCAGTATTTT.

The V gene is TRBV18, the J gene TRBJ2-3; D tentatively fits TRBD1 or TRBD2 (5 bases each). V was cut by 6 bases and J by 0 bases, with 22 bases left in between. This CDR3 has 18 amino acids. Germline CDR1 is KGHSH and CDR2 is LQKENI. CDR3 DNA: TGTGCCAGCTCGATGGAATACGGGACCATTACTAGCACAGATACGCAGTATTTT. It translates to CASSMEYGTITSTDTQYF. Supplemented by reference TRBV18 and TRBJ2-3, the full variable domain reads NAGVMQNPRHLVRRRGQEARLRCSPMKGHSHVYWYRQLPEEGLKFMVYLQKENIIDESGMPKERFSAEFPKEGPSILRIQQVVRGDSAAYFCASSMEYGTITSTDTQYFGPGTRLTVL.

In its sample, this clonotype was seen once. The CDR3 region has the DNA TGTGCCAGCAGGCGCAGGGGATTTCGGCTCTACGAGCAGTACTTC. Translation gives CASRRRGFRLYEQYF. The rearrangement joins TRBV28 to TRBJ2-7, with D perhaps matching TRBD1 (6 bases). The CDR3 is made up of 15 amino acids. Between the trimmed V and J ends, which lost 6 bases and 3 bases, there was a span of 18 bases. Germline values: CDR1 MDHEN, CDR2 SYDVKM.

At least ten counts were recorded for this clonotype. The chain's CDR3 is CASSLALTSYNEQFF. In DNA, the CDR3 is TGTGCCAGCAGCTTGGCCCTTACCTCCTACAATGAGCAGTTCTTC. V is TRBV5-6 and J is TRBJ2-1, with unresolved D. The CDR3 extends over 15 amino acids. V was pared by 0 bases and J by 0 bases, with 7 bases between. From germline, CDR1 is SGHDT and CDR2 YYEEEE.

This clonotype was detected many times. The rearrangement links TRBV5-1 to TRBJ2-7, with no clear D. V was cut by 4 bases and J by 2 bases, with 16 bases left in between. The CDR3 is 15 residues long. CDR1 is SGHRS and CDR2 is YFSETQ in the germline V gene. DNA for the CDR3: TGCGCCAGCAGCCCCAGAGGTGGCGGCACCTACGAGCAGTACTTC. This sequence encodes CASSPRGGGTYEQYF.

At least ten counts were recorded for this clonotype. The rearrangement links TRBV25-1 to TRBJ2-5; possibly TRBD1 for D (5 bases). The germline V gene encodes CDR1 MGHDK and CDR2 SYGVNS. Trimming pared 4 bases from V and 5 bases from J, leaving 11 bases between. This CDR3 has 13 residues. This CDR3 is CASSGVGVETQYF. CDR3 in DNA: TGTGCCAGCAGTGGAGTAGGGGTTGAGACCCAGTACTTC.

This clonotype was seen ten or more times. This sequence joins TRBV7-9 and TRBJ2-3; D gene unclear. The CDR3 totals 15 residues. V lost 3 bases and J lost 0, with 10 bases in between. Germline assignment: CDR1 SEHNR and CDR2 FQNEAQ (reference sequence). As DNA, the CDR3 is TGTGCCAGCAGCTTTGGGTTGGCTAGCACAGATACGCAGTATTTT. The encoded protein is CASSFGLASTDTQYF.

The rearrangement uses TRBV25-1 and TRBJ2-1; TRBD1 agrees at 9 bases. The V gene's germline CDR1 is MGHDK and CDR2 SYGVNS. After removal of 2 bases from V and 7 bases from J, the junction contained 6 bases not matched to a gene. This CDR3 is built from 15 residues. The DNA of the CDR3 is TGTGCCAGCAGTGAAAAGGGACAGGGAGGAAATGAGCAGTTCTTC. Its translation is CASSEKGQGGNEQFF.

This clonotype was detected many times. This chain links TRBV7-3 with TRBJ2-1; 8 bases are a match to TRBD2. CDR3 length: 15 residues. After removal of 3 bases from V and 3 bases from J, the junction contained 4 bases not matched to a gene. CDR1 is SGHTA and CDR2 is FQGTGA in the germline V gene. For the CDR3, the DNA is TGTGCCAGCAGCTTCACTAGCGGAAGCTACAATGAGCAGTTCTTC. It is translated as CASSFTSGSYNEQFF.

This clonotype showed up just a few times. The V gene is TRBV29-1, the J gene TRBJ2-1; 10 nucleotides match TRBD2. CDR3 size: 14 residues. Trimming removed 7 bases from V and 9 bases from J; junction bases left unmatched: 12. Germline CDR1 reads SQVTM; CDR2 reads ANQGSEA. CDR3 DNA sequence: TGCAGCGGGGGGGGGGCTAGCGGGAGCGGTGAGCAGTTCTTC. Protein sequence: CSGGGASGSGEQFF.

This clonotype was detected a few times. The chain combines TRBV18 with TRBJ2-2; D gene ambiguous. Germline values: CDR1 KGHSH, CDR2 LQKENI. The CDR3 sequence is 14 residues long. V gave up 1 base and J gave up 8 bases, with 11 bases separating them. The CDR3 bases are TGTGCCAGCTCACCACAACCCGAGGCGGGGGAGCTGTTTTTT. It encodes CASSPQPEAGELFF.

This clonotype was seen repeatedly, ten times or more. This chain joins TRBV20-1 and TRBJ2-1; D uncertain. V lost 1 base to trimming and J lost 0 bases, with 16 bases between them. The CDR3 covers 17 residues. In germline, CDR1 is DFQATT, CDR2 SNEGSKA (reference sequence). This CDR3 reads CSARAISLPNSYNEQFF. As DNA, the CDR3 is TGCAGTGCTAGAGCGATTAGCCTCCCTAACTCCTACAATGAGCAGTTCTTC.

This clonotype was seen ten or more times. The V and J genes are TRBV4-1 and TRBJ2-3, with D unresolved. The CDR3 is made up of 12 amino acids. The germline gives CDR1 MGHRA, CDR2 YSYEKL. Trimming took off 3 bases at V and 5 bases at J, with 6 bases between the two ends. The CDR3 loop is CASSQSGDTQYF. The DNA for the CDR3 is TGCGCCAGCAGCCAGTCCGGAGATACGCAGTATTTT.

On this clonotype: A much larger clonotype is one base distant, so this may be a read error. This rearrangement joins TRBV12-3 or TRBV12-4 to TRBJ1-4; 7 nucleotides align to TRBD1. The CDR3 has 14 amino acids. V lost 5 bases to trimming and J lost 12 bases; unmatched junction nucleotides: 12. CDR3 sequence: CASSPESGTEELFF. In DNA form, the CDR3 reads TGTGCCAGCAGTCCAGAATCCGGGACAGAGGAACTGTTTTTT.

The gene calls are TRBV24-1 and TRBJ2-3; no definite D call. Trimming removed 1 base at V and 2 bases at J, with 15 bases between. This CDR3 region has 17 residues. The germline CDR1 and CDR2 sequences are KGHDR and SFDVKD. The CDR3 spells CATSDFSGTSNTDTQYF. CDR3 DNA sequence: TGTGCCACCAGTGATTTCTCGGGTACCTCTAACACAGATACGCAGTATTTT.